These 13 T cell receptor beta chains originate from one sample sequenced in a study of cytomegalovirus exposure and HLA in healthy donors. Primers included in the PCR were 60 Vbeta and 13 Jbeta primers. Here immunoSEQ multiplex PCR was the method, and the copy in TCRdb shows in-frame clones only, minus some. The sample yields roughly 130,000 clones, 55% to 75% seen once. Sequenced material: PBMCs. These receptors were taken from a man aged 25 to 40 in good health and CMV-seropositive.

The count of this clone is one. CDR3 DNA sequence: TGTGCCAGTAGCGGACAGGGGGCCCGTTATGGCTACACCTTC. The encoded protein is CASSGQGARYGYTF. The chain couples TRBV19 to TRBJ1-2; TRBD1 matches at 11 bases. The CDR3 extends over 14 amino acids. CDR1 and CDR2 from the germline V gene are LNHDA and SQIVND (reference sequence). V shed 6 bases, J shed 5 bases, and the junction held 5 bases outside the gene matches.

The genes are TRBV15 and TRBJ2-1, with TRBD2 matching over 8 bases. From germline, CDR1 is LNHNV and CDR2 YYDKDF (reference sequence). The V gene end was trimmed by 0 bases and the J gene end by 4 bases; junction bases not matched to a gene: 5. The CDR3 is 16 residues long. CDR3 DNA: TGTGCCACCAGCAGAGAAGCGGGAGAGGGGTACAATGAGCAGTTCTTC. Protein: CATSREAGEGYNEQFF.

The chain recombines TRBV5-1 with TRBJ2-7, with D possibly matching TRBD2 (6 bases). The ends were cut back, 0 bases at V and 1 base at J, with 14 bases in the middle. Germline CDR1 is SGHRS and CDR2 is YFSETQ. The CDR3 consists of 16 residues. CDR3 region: CASSLEEGWSSYEQYF. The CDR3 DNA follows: TGCGCCAGCAGCTTGGAGGAGGGGTGGAGTTCCTACGAGCAGTACTTC.

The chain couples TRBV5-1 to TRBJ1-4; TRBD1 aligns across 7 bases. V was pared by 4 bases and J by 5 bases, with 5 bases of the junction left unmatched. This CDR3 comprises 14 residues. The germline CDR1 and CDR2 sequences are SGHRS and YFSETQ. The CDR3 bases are TGCGCCAGCAGCCAACAGGGGAGGAATGAAAAACTGTTTTTT. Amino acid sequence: CASSQQGRNEKLFF.

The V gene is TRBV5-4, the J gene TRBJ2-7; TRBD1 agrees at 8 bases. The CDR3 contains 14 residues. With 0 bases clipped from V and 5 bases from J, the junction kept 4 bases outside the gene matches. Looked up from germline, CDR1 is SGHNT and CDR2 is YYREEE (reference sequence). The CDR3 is CASSLGGQGNEQYF. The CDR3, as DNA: TGTGCCAGCAGCTTGGGTGGACAGGGAAACGAGCAGTACTTC.

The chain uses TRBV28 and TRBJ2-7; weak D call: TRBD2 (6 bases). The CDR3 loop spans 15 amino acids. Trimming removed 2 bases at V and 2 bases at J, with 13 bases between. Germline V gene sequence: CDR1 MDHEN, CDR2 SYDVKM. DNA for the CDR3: TGTGCCAGCAGTTTAGAGGGGAGGTCCCCCTACGAGCAGTACTTC. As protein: CASSLEGRSPYEQYF.

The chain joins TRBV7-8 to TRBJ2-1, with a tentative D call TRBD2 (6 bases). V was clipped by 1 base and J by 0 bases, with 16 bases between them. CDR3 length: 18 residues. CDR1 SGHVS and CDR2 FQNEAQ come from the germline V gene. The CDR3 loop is CASSLGGVGRSSYNEQFF. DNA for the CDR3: TGTGCCAGCAGCTTAGGCGGGGTGGGCAGAAGCTCCTACAATGAGCAGTTCTTC.

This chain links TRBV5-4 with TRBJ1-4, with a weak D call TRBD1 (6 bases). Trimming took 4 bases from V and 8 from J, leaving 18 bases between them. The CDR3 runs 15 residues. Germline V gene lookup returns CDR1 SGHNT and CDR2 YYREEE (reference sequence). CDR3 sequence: CASSTGQPGKEKLFF. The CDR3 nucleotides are TGTGCCAGCAGCACCGGACAGCCCGGAAAGGAAAAACTGTTTTTT. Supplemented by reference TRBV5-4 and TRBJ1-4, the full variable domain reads ETGVTQSPTHLIKTRGQQVTLRCSSQSGHNTVSWYQQALGQGPQFIFQYYREEENGRGNFPPRFSGLQFPNYSSELNVNALELDDSALYLCASSTGQPGKEKLFFGSGTQLSVL.

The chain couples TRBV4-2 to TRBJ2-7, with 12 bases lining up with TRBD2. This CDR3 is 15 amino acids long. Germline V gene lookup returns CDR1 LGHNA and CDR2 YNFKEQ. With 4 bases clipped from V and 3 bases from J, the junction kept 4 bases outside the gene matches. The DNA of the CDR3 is TGTGCCAGCAGCCCGCGGACTAGCGGGGACTACGAGCAGTACTTC. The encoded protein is CASSPRTSGDYEQYF.

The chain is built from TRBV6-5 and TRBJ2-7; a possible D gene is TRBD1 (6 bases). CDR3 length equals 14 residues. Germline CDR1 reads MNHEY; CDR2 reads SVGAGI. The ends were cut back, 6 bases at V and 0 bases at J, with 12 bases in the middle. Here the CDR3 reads CASSRGQISYEQYF. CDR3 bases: TGTGCCAGCAGCCGCGGACAGATCTCCTACGAGCAGTACTTC.

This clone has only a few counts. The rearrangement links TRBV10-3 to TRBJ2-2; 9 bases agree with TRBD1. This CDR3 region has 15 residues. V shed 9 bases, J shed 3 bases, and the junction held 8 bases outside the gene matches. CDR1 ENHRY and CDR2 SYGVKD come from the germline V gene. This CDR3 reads CAIGRDRAYTGELFF. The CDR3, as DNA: TGTGCCATTGGCCGGGACAGGGCCTACACCGGGGAGCTGTTTTTT.

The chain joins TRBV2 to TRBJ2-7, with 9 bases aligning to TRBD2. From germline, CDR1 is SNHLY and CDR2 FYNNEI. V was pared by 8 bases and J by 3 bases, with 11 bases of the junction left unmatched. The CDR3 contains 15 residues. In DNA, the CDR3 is TGTGCCAGCCGGGGTGCGGGGGGGATCTACTACGAGCAGTACTTC. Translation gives CASRGAGGIYYEQYF.

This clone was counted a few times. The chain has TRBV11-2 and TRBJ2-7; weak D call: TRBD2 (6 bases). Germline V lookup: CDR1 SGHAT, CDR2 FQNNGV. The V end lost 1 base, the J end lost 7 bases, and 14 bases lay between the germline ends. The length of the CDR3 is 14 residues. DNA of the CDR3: TGTGCCAGCAGCTTAGCCCTCGGGGGTCAAGAGCAGTACTTC. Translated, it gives CASSLALGGQEQYF.